This TCR beta chain was captured by sequencing in a study of T-cell memory formation after mild COVID-19. Regarding the study as a whole: A subset of responding clones appeared in pre-infection memory, suggesting cross-reactive memory joined. CD4+ bias marked clones expanding day 15 to 37, unlike balanced contracting clones. Most CD4+ clones that shrank were in CM and EM, while CD8+ ones turned up in EMRA.

Per the germline V gene, CDR1 is SEHNR and CDR2 is FQNEAQ (reference sequence). CDR3 size: 13 residues. Trimming left V 5 bases short and J 10 bases short, with 15 bases between. This clonotype was seen only a few times. Its antigen is unidentified. TCRdb reanalysed the 5' RACE reads using MiXCR and keeps one entry per CDR3 protein. The sample yields a few hundred thousand distinct CDR3 sequences, 15% to 20% seen once. The receptor was derived from a man between 18 and 35 years old who had mild COVID-19 (a few samples of this study predate the infection). Cell type and time point are not known. Sample: PBMCs or a T cell subset sorted from them (not recorded which). J is TRBJ2-1 and V is TRBV7-9; D ambiguous. CDR3 bases: TGTGCCAGCAGCGATCCACGTGTGATGGAGCAGTTCTTC. This gives the protein CASSDPRVMEQFF.